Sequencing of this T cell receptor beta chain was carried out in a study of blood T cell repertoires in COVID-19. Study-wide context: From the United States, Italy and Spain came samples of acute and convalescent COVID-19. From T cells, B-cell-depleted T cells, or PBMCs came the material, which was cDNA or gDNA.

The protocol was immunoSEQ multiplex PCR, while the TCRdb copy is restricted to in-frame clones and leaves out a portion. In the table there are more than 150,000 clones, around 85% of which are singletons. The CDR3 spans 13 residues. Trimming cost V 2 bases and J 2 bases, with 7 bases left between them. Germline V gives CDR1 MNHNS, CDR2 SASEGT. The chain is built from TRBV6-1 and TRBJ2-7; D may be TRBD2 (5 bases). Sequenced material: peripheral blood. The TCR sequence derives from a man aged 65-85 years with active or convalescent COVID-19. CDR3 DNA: TGTGCCAGCAGTGAAAGAGGGACCTACGAGCAGTACTTC. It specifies CASSERGTYEQYF.